The 22 T cell receptor beta chains in this list originate from one sample, sequenced in a study of control samples from healthy donors and cancer patients. Only in-frame clones appear in the TCRdb table, and some are missing; sequencing was by immunoSEQ multiplex PCR. The table shows about 150,000 clones, with 91% occurring only once. Sequenced: blood. The receptors come from a woman between 35 and 50 years old in good health.

The chain uses TRBV19 and TRBJ1-6, with D perhaps TRBD1 (5 bases). Germline V CDR1 and CDR2: LNHDA, SQIVND (reference sequence). The CDR3 has 15 amino acids. V dropped 2 bases and J dropped 4 bases, with 9 bases sitting between them. Written as DNA, the CDR3 is TGTGCCAGTAGTATACCGGGACGGTATAATTCACCCCTCCACTTT. Translating it yields CASSIPGRYNSPLHF.

The V and J genes are TRBV7-8 and TRBJ1-2; D ambiguous. Germline V gene sequence: CDR1 SGHVS, CDR2 FQNEAQ. Trimming took 0 bases from V and 1 from J, leaving 6 bases between them. CDR3 length: 14 amino acids. The CDR3 region is CASSLAPSNYGYTF. Here the CDR3 DNA reads TGTGCCAGCAGCTTAGCGCCCAGTAACTATGGCTACACCTTC.

The chain joins TRBV5-1 to TRBJ2-3, with D perhaps matching TRBD1 or TRBD2 (5 bases each). The germline gives CDR1 SGHRS, CDR2 YFSETQ. The CDR3 has 15 residues. V was cut by 4 bases and J by 4 bases, with 16 bases left in between. The CDR3 DNA is TGCGCCAGCAGCCCCGACGGGGCCCGGGCAGATACGCAGTATTTT. Its translation: CASSPDGARADTQYF. The full variable domain, rest sourced from reference TRBV5-1 and TRBJ2-3, is KAGVTQTPRYLIKTRGQQVTLSCSPISGHRSVSWYQQTPGQGLQFLFEYFSETQRNKGNFPGRFSGRQFSNSRSEMNVSTLELGDSALYLCASSPDGARADTQYFGPGTRLTVL.

J is TRBJ2-5 and V is TRBV6-1; D remains ambiguous. This CDR3 contains 14 residues. V lost 2 bases and J 5 bases, leaving 12 bases between the germline ends. Germline CDR1 and CDR2: MNHNS and SASEGT. CDR3 DNA: TGTGCCAGCAGTGAAATAGCCAGGCACGAGACCCAGTACTTC. Its protein product is CASSEIARHETQYF.

V is TRBV10-1 and J is TRBJ2-2, with D maybe TRBD2 (7 bases). Germline lookup yields CDR1 WNHNN and CDR2 SYGVQD (reference sequence). The CDR3 totals 16 residues. V gave up 4 bases and J gave up 4 bases, with 16 bases separating them. The CDR3 spells CASSAFVGGPTGELFF. CDR3 nucleotide sequence: TGCGCCAGCAGTGCGTTTGTGGGGGGGCCCACCGGGGAGCTGTTTTTT.

The chain combines TRBV18 with TRBJ1-3; D uncertain. Between the trimmed V and J ends, which lost 0 bases and 0 bases, there was a span of 12 bases. The germline V gene encodes CDR1 KGHSH and CDR2 LQKENI. This CDR3 contains 17 residues. This CDR3 is CASSPPSGSPSGNTIYF. The CDR3 nucleotides read TGTGCCAGCTCACCACCGTCGGGCAGCCCCTCTGGAAACACCATATATTTT.

V gene TRBV9 combines with J gene TRBJ2-7; TRBD1 aligns across 8 bases. The CDR3 spans 15 residues. J lost 1 base, V lost 4 bases, and 7 bases had no gene match. The V gene's germline CDR1 is SGDLS and CDR2 YYNGEE. DNA of the CDR3: TGTGCCAGCAGCAAGGGGACAGGCCAGTCCTACGAGCAGTACTTC. Protein sequence: CASSKGTGQSYEQYF.

The J gene is TRBJ1-6, the V gene TRBV3-1 (or the pseudogene TRBV3-2); D is perhaps TRBD1 (5 bases). V gave up 8 bases and J gave up 10 bases, with 18 bases separating them. Germline V CDR1 and CDR2: LGHDT, YNNKEL (reference sequence). This CDR3 spans 14 amino acids. Here the CDR3 reads CASAPRGSESPLHF. The CDR3 region has the DNA TGTGCCAGCGCCCCCCGGGGGTCGGAGTCACCCCTCCACTTT.

V usage is TRBV19 and J usage is TRBJ1-3; TRBD1 is a possible D gene (6 bases). Trimming took 6 bases from V and 0 from J, leaving 12 bases between them. There are 15 residues in the CDR3. Germline CDR1 LNHDA, CDR2 SQIVND (reference sequence). The CDR3 loop is CASSVDSYSGNTIYF. In nucleotides, the CDR3 is TGTGCCAGTAGCGTGGACAGTTACTCTGGAAACACCATATATTTT.

The gene calls are TRBV5-1 and TRBJ2-3; D tentatively fits TRBD1 or TRBD2 (5 bases each). Trimming stripped 4 bases from V and 2 bases from J, with 17 bases between. Germline V gene data show CDR1 as SGHRS and CDR2 as YFSETQ. This CDR3 is 16 amino acids long. The CDR3 DNA is TGCGCCAGCAGCCCCGGGACGGTCACACTCACAGATACGCAGTATTTT. Residues: CASSPGTVTLTDTQYF.

The genes are TRBV9 and TRBJ2-2; TRBD1 agrees at 8 bases. CDR1 is SGDLS, CDR2 YYNGEE, per germline. CDR3 length equals 16 residues. The trim removed 3 bases at V and 0 bases at J, leaving 4 bases unmatched. Written as DNA, the CDR3 is TGTGCCAGCAGCGGAAAACAGGGGGCGAACACCGGGGAGCTGTTTTTT. It specifies CASSGKQGANTGELFF.

Remarks on this clone: This specimen includes other DNA sequences encoding the same CDR3. This chain links TRBV3-1 (or the pseudogene TRBV3-2) with TRBJ1-3, with unresolved D. Germline assignment: CDR1 LGHDT and CDR2 YNNKEL (reference sequence). Trimming pared 3 bases from V and 3 bases from J, leaving 6 bases between. This CDR3 has 13 residues. CDR3 in DNA: TGTGCCAGCAGCCAGTTTCTTGGAAACACCATATATTTT. Protein: CASSQFLGNTIYF.

This clone was observed once. J is TRBJ1-2 and V is TRBV5-4, with 10 bases identical to TRBD1. In germline, CDR1 is SGHNT, CDR2 YYREEE (reference sequence). The CDR3 has 14 amino acids. V was pared by 4 bases and J by 8 bases, with 8 bases of the junction left unmatched. The CDR3 spells CASSPTGGERGYTF. The DNA of the CDR3 is TGTGCCAGCAGCCCGACAGGGGGCGAAAGAGGCTACACCTTC.

The chain links TRBV10-3 to TRBJ1-6; weak D call: TRBD1 (5 bases). The CDR3 is 13 amino acids. Trimming cost V 4 bases and J 10 bases, with 11 bases left between them. CDR1 ENHRY and CDR2 SYGVKD come from the germline V gene. CDR3 protein: CAISGEGRSPLHF. DNA of the CDR3: TGTGCCATCAGTGGGGAGGGACGATCACCCCTCCACTTT.

The gene calls are TRBV9 and TRBJ2-5; 15 positions match TRBD2. The V gene's germline CDR1 is SGDLS and CDR2 YYNGEE. V lost 3 bases and J lost 4; bases outside the gene matches: 4. The CDR3 is 16 residues long. CDR3: CASSDGLAGGPETQYF. In DNA form, the CDR3 reads TGTGCCAGCAGCGACGGACTAGCGGGGGGGCCAGAGACCCAGTACTTC.

This chain uses TRBV27 with TRBJ2-5; 7 bases line up with TRBD1. Germline V lookup: CDR1 MNHEY, CDR2 SMNVEV (reference sequence). The CDR3 is made up of 17 amino acids. Trimming removed 2 bases from V and 2 bases from J; junction bases left unmatched: 11. DNA for the CDR3: TGTGCCAGCAGTTTAAGTGGGGTACCGGGACAGCAAGAGACCCAGTACTTC. Translating it yields CASSLSGVPGQQETQYF.

The genes are TRBV12-5 and TRBJ1-6, with TRBD1 identical over 11 bases. Looked up from germline, CDR1 is LGHNT and CDR2 is FRNRAP. Trimming cost V 6 bases and J 9 bases; bases outside gene matches: 4. The CDR3 loop spans 14 amino acids. The CDR3 nucleotides are TGTGCTAGTGGCCCCGGACAGGGGGCTTCACCCCTCCACTTT. Translating it yields CASGPGQGASPLHF.

V gene TRBV2 combines with J gene TRBJ2-7; TRBD1 aligns across 10 bases. This CDR3 is 14 amino acids long. J lost 3 bases, V lost 5 bases, and 4 bases had no gene match. Germline-derived CDR1 and CDR2 are SNHLY and FYNNEI. CDR3 nucleotide sequence: TGTGCCAGCAGTCAGGACAGGGGGGGCTACGAGCAGTACTTC. Translating it yields CASSQDRGGYEQYF.

The chain joins TRBV6-1 to TRBJ1-2; no firm D call. Trimming left V 0 bases short and J 1 base short, with 9 bases between. The CDR3 spans 15 residues. From germline, CDR1 is MNHNS and CDR2 SASEGT. CDR3 sequence reads: CASSEAGSINYGYTF. CDR3 bases: TGTGCCAGCAGTGAAGCAGGATCGATTAACTATGGCTACACCTTC.

The CDR3 coding sequence is TGTGCCAGTAGGGCCTCCGGACACCTGAGGAGCACTGAAGCTTTCTTT. It specifies CASRASGHLRSTEAFF. The rearrangement uses TRBV19 and TRBJ1-1; perhaps TRBD1 as D (5 bases). The CDR3 extends over 16 amino acids. V lost 6 bases and J 4 bases, leaving 21 bases between the germline ends. CDR1 is LNHDA, CDR2 SQIVND, per germline (reference sequence).

This clone occurred once. V is TRBV7-6 and J is TRBJ1-4; D is unclear. The V end was cut by 1 base, the J end by 4 bases, with 4 bases between. The CDR3 runs to 13 residues. The V gene's germline CDR1 is SGHVS and CDR2 FNYEAQ. CDR3: CASSLGYNEKLFF. The CDR3 nucleotides read TGTGCCAGCAGCTTAGGATATAATGAAAAACTGTTTTTT.

The J gene is TRBJ2-1, the V gene TRBV12-3 or TRBV12-4, with 8 nucleotides matching TRBD1. The length of the CDR3 is 13 residues. The J segment lost 6 bases and the V segment lost 5 bases, leaving 3 bases of the junction unmatched. CDR3 bases: TGTGCCAGCAGTGGGACAGGCCCCAATGAGCAGTTCTTC. Translated: CASSGTGPNEQFF.